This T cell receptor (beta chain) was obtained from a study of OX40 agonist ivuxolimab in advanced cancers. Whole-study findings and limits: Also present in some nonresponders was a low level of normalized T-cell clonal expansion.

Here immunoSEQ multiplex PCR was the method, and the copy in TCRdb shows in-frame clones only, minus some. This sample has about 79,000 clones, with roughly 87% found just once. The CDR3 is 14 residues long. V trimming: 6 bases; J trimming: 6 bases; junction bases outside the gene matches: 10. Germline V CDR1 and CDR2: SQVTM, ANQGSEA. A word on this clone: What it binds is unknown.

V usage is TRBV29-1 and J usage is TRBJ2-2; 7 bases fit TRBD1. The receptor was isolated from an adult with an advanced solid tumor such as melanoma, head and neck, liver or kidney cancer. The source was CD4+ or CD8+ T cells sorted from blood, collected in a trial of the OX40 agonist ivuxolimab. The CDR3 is CSVTSQGSAGELFF. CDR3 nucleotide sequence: TGCAGCGTCACTTCACAGGGGAGCGCCGGGGAGCTGTTTTTT.